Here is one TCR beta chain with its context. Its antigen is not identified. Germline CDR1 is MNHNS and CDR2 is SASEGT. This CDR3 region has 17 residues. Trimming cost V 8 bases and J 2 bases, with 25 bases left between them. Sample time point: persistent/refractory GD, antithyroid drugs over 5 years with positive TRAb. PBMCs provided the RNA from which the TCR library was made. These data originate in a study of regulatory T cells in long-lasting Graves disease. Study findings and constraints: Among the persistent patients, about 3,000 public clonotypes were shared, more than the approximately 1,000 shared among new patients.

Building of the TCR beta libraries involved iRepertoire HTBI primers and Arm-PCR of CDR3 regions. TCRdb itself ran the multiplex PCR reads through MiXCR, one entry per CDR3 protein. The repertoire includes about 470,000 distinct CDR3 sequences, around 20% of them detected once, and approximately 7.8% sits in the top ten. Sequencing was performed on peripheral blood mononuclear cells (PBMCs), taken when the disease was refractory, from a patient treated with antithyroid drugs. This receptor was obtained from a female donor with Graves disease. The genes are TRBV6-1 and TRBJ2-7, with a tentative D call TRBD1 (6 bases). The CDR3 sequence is CASGNPKGDTFTYEQYF. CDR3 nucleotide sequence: TGTGCCAGCGGTAATCCAAAGGGGGACACGTTCACCTACGAGCAGTACTTC.